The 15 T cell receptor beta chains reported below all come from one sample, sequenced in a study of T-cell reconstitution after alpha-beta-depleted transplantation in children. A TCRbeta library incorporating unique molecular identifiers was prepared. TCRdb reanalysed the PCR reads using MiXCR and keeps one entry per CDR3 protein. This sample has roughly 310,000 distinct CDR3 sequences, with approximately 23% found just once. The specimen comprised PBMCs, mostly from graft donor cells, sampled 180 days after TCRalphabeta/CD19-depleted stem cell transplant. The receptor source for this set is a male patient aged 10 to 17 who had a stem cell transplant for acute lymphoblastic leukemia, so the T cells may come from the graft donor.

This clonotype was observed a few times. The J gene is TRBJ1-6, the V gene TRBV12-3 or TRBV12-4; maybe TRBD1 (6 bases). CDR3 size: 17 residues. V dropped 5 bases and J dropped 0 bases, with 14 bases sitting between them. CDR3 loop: CASSTYRESSYNSPLHF. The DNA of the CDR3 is TGTGCCAGCAGTACTTACAGGGAAAGCTCCTATAATTCACCCCTCCACTTT.

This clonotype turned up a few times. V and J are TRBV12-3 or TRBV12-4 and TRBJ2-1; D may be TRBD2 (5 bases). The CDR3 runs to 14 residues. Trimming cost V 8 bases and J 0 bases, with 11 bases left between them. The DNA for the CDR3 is TGTGCCAGCGGGAAACGGGGCTCCTACAATGAGCAGTTCTTC. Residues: CASGKRGSYNEQFF.

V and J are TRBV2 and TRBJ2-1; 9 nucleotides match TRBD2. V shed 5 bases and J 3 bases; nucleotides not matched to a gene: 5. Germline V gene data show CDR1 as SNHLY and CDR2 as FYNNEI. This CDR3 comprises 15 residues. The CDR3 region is CASSNLAGLYNEQFF. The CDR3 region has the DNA TGTGCCAGCAGTAATCTAGCGGGGCTCTACAATGAGCAGTTCTTC.

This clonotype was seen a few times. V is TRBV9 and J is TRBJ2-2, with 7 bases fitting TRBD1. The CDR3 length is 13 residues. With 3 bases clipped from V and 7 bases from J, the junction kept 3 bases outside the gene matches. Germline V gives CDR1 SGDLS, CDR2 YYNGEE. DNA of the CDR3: TGTGCCAGCAGCGAACAGGGGATCGGGGAGCTGTTTTTT. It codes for CASSEQGIGELFF.

The DNA of the CDR3 is TGTGCCAGCTCACCGGGACAGGGATTTGGAAACACCATATATTTT. Amino acids: CASSPGQGFGNTIYF. The rearrangement joins TRBV18 to TRBJ1-3; 9 bases map to TRBD1. CDR3 length equals 15 residues. J was trimmed by 3 bases and V by 3 bases; bases with no gene match: 3. The germline gives CDR1 KGHSH, CDR2 LQKENI.

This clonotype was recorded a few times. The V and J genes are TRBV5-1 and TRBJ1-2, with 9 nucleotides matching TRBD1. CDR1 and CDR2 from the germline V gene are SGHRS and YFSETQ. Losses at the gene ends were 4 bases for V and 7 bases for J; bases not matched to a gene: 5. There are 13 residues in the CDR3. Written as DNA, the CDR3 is TGCGCCAGCAGCCGGGACAGGGTCCGTGGCTACACCTTC. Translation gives CASSRDRVRGYTF.

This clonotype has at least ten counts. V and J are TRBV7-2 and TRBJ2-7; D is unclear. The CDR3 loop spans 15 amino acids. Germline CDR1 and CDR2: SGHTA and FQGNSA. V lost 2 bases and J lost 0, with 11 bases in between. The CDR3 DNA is TGTGCCAGCAGCTTAAGACGAAGGAGCTCCTACGAGCAGTACTTC. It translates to CASSLRRRSSYEQYF.

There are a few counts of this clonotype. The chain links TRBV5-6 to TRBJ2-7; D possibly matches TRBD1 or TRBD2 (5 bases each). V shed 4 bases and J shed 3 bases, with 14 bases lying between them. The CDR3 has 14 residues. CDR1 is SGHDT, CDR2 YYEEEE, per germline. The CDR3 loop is CASSLARAGYEQYF. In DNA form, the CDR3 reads TGTGCCAGCAGCCTGGCCAGGGCGGGCTACGAGCAGTACTTC.

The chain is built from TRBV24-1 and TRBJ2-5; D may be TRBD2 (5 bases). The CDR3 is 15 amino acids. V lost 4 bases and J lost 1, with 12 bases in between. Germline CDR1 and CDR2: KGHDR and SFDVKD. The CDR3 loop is CATSDTREVQETQYF. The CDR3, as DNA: TGTGCCACCAGTGACACTAGAGAGGTCCAAGAGACCCAGTACTTC.

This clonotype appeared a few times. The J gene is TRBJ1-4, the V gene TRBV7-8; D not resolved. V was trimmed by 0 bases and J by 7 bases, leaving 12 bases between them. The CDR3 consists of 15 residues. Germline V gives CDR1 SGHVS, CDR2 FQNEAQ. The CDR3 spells CASSLAMADVEKLFF. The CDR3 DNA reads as TGTGCCAGCAGCTTAGCGATGGCGGACGTTGAAAAACTGTTTTTT. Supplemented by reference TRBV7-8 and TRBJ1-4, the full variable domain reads GAGVSQSPRYKVAKRGQDVALRCDPISGHVSLFWYQQALGQGPEFLTYFQNEAQLDKSGLPSDRFFAERPEGSVSTLKIQRTQQEDSAVYLCASSLAMADVEKLFFGSGTQLSVL.

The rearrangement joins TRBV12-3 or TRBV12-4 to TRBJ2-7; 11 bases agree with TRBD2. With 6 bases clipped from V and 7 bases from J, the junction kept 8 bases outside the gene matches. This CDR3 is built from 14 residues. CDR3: CASRASGGRGEQYF. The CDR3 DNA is TGTGCCAGCAGGGCTAGCGGGGGGCGGGGAGAGCAGTACTTC.

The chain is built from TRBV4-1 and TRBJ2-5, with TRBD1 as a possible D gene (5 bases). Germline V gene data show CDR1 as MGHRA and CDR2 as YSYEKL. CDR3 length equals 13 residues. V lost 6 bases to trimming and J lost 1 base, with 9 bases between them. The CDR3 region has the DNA TGCGCCAGCAGACCCGACAGCCAAGAGACCCAGTACTTC. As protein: CASRPDSQETQYF.

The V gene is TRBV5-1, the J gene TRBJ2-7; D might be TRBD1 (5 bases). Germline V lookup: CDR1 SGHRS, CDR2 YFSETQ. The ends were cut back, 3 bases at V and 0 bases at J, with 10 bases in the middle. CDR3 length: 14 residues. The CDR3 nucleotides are TGCGCCAGCAGCTCCCACAGGAGCTCCTACGAGCAGTACTTC. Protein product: CASSSHRSSYEQYF.

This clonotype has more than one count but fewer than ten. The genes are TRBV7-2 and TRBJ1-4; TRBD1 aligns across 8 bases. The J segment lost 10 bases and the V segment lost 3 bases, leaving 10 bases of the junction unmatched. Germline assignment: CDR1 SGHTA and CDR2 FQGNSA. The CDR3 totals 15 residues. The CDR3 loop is CASSFGQGARGKLFF. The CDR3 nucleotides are TGTGCCAGCAGCTTCGGACAGGGCGCCAGGGGAAAACTGTTTTTT.

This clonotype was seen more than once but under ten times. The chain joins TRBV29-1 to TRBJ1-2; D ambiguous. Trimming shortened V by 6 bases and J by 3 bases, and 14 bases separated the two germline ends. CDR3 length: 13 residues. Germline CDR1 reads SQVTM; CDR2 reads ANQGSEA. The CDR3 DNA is TGCAGCGTCCAGGACCCGATTCACTATGGCTACACCTTC. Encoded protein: CSVQDPIHYGYTF.